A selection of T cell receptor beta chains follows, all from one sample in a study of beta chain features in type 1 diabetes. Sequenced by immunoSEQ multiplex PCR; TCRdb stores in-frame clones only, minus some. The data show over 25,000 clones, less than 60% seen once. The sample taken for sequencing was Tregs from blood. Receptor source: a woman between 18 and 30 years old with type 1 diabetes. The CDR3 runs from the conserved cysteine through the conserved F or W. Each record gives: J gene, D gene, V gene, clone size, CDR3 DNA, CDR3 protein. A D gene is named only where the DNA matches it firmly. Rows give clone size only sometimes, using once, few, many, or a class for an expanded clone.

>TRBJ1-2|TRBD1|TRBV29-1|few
TGCAGCGTAGAGGGGGCTTCAGGGGGCTACACCTTC
CSVEGASGGYTF
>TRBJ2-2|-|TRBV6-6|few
TGTGCCAGCAGTTACGGAGGCGGGGAGCTGTTTTTT
CASSYGGGELFF
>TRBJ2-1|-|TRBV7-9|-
TGTGCCGGCCAAGCGGCCAATGAGGATGAGCAGTTCTTC
CAGQAANEDEQFF
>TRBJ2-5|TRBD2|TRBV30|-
TGTGCCTGGAGTCCTTCCGGAATGGGGACTACACCGTTTGAGCAGTACTTC
CAWSPSGMGTTPFEQYF
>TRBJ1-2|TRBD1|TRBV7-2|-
TGTGCCAGCAGCCTCGAATGGACAGGATCCTATGGCTACACCTTC
CASSLEWTGSYGYTF
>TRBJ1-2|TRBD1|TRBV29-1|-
TGCAGCGTCGGGACAGGGGGCGGGTATGGCTACACCTTC
CSVGTGGGYGYTF
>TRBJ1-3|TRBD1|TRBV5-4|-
TGTGCCAGCAGCTACGGAAGGGGGCCTGGAAACACCATATATTTT
CASSYGRGPGNTIYF
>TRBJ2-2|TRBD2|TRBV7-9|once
TGTGCCAGCAGCTTAGGACTAGCGGGAAACACCGGGGAGCTGTTTTTT
CASSLGLAGNTGELFF
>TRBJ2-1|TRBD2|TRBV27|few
TGTGCCAGCAGTTGGCCTAGCGGGATAGGGAATGAGCAGTTCTTC
CASSWPSGIGNEQFF
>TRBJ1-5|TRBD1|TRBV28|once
TGTGCCAGCAGTCCAGGACAGGGGAACCAGCCCCAGCATTTT
CASSPGQGNQPQHF
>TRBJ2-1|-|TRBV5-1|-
TGCGCCAGCAGCTTGGCAAGGGGTTGGGATGAGCAGTTCTTC
CASSLARGWDEQFF
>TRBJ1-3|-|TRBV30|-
TGTGCCTGGAAAGTCGGGAGGGGAAAAGACACCATATATTTT
CAWKVGRGKDTIYF
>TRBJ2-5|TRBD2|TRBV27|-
TGTGCCAGCAGTTTATCTACTAGCGGGGTTCAAAAGACCCAGTACTTC
CASSLSTSGVQKTQYF
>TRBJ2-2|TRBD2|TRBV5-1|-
TGCGCCAGCAGCCCCGCGGCTGGGGGAGGGAGCACCGGGGAGCTGTTTTTT
CASSPAAGGGSTGELFF
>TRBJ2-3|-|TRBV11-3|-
TGTGCCAGTAGCTCAGGGGTTCCGCGGGATACGCAGTATTTT
CASSSGVPRDTQYF
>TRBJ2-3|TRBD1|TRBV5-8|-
TGTGCCAGCAGCTTGGCCGGGACAGGGATGAGGGATACGCAGTATTTT
CASSLAGTGMRDTQYF
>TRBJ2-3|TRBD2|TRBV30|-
TGTGCCTGGAGACTAGCGGGAAGCACAGATACGCAGTATTTT
CAWRLAGSTDTQYF
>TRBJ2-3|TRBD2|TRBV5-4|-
TGTGCCAGCAGCTTGGGAGGGCGGGAGGGGGATACGCAGTATTTT
CASSLGGREGDTQYF
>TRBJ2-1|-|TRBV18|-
TGTGCCAGCTCGCCGCGCTTGACAGGCGAAGAGCAGTTCTTC
CASSPRLTGEEQFF
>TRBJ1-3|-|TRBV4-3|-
TGCGCCAGCAGCCAAGAGGGCAGGGTGAGGGGAAACACCATATATTTT
CASSQEGRVRGNTIYF
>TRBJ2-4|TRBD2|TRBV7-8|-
TGTGCCAGCAGCAAAGGACTAGCGGGGATAAACATTCAGTACTTC
CASSKGLAGINIQYF
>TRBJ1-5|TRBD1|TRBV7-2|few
TGTGCCAGCAGCCCAGGGGGGAGCAATCAGCCCCAGCATTTT
CASSPGGSNQPQHF
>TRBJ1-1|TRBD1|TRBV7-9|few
TGTGCCAGCAGCCTTTATACCAGGGGGCACACTGAAGCTTTCTTT
CASSLYTRGHTEAFF
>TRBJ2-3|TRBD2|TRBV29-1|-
TGCAGCGTTGCGTTCAGGCTAGCGGGGAGCACAGATACGCAGTATTTT
CSVAFRLAGSTDTQYF
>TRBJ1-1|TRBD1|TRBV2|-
TGTGCCAGCAGTTCACAGGGACAGATGAACACTGAAGCTTTCTTT
CASSSQGQMNTEAFF
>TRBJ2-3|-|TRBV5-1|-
TGCGCCAGCAGCTCAAGCACAGATACGCAGTATTTT
CASSSSTDTQYF
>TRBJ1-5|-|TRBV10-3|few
TGTGCCATCAGCTGGGACAATAATCAGCCCCAGCATTTT
CAISWDNNQPQHF
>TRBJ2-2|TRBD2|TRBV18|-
TGTGCCAGCTCACCACAGACTAGCCGTCCGAACACCGGGGAGCTGTTTTTT
CASSPQTSRPNTGELFF
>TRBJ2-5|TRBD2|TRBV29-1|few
TGCAGCGTGGGGGGGTGGCAAGAGACCCAGTACTTC
CSVGGWQETQYF
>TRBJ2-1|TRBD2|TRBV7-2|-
TGTGCCAGCAGAGCGGGAGGGCCCTATGAGCAGTTCTTC
CASRAGGPYEQFF
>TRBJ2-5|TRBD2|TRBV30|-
TGTGCCTGGACCAAAGGGACTAGCGGTCAAGAGACCCAGTACTTC
CAWTKGTSGQETQYF
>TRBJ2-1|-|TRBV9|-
TGTGCCAGCAGCGTGACAGGGGACTACTACAATGAGCAGTTCTTC
CASSVTGDYYNEQFF